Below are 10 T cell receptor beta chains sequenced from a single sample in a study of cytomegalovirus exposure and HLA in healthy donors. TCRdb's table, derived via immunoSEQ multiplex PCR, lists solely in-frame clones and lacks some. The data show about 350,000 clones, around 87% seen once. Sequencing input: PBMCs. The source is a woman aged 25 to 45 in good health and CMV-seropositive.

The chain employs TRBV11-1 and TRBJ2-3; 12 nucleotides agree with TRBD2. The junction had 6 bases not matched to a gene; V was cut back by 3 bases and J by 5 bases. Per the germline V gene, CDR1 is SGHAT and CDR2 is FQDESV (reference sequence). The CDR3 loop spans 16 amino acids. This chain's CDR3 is CASSFSTSGRKDTQYF. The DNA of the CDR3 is TGTGCCAGCAGCTTCTCCACTAGCGGGAGGAAAGATACGCAGTATTTT. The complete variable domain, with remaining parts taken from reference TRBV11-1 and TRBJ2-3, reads EAEVAQSPRYKITEKSQAVAFWCDPISGHATLYWYRQILGQGPELLVQFQDESVVDDSQLPKDRFSAERLKGVDSTLKIQPAELGDSAMYLCASSFSTSGRKDTQYFGPGTRLTVL.

Here the CDR3 DNA reads TGTGCCAGCAGCAAGAGACTAGCGGACTCCTACGAGCAGTACTTC. This codes for CASSKRLADSYEQYF. The V gene is TRBV11-2, the J gene TRBJ2-7; 9 bases map to TRBD2. CDR1 is SGHAT, CDR2 FQNNGV, per germline. This CDR3 region has 15 residues. Unmatched junction bases numbered 5, after V lost 5 bases and J lost 0 bases.

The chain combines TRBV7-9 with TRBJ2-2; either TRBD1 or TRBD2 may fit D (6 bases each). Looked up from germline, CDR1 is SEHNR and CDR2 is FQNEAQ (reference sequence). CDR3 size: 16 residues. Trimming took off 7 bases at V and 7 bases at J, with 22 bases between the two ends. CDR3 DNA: TGTGCCAGCATCCTCACTCTGGACGGGGGCCACGGGGAGCTGTTTTTT. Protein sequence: CASILTLDGGHGELFF. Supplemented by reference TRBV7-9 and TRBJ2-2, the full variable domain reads DTGVSQNPRHKITKRGQNVTFRCDPISEHNRLYWYRQTLGQGPEFLTYFQNEAQLEKSRLLSDRFSAERPKGSFSTLEIQRTEQGDSAMYLCASILTLDGGHGELFFGEGSRLTVL.

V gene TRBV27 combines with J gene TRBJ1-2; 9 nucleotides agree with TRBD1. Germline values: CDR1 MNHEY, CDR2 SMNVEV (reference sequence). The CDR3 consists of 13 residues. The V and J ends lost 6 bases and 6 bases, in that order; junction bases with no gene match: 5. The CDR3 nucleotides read TGTGCCAGCAGGGACAGGGGTATTGATGGCTACACCTTC. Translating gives CASRDRGIDGYTF.

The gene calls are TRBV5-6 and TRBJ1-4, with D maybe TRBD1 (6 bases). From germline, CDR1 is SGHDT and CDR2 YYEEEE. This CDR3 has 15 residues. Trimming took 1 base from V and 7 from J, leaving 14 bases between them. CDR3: CASSLSPRGGEKLFF. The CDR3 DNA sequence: TGTGCCAGCAGCTTGTCCCCCCGAGGGGGTGAAAAACTGTTTTTT.

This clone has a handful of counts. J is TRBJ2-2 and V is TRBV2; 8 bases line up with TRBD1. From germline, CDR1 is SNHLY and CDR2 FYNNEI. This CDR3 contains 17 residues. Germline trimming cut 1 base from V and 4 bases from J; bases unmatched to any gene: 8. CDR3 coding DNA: TGTGCCAGCAGTGAAGTACGCGCCGGGACAGGCACCGGGGAGCTGTTTTTT. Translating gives CASSEVRAGTGTGELFF.

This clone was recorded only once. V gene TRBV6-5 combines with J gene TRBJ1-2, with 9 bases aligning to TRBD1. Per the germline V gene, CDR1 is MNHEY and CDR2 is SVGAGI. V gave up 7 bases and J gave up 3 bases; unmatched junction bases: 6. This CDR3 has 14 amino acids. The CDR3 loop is CASTSGTGHYGYTF. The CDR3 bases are TGTGCCAGCACCTCCGGGACAGGGCACTATGGCTACACCTTC.

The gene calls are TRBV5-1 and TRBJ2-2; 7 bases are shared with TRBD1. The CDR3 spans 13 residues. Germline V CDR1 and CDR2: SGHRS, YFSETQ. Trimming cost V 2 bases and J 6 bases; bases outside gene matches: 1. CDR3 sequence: CASSFTGAGELFF. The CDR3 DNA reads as TGCGCCAGCAGCTTTACAGGGGCCGGGGAGCTGTTTTTT.

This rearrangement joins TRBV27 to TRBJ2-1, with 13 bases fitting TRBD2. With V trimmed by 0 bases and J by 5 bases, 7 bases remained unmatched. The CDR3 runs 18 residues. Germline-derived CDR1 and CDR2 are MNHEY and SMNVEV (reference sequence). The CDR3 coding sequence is TGTGCCAGCAGTTTATCCCCCGGACTAGCGGGGGACCACAATGAGCAGTTCTTC. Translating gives CASSLSPGLAGDHNEQFF.

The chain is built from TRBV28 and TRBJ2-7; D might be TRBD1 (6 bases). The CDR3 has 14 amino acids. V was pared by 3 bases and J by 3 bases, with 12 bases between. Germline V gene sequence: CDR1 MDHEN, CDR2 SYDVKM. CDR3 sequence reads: CASSFQGRIYEQYF. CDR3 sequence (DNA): TGTGCCAGCAGTTTTCAGGGGCGGATCTACGAGCAGTACTTC.